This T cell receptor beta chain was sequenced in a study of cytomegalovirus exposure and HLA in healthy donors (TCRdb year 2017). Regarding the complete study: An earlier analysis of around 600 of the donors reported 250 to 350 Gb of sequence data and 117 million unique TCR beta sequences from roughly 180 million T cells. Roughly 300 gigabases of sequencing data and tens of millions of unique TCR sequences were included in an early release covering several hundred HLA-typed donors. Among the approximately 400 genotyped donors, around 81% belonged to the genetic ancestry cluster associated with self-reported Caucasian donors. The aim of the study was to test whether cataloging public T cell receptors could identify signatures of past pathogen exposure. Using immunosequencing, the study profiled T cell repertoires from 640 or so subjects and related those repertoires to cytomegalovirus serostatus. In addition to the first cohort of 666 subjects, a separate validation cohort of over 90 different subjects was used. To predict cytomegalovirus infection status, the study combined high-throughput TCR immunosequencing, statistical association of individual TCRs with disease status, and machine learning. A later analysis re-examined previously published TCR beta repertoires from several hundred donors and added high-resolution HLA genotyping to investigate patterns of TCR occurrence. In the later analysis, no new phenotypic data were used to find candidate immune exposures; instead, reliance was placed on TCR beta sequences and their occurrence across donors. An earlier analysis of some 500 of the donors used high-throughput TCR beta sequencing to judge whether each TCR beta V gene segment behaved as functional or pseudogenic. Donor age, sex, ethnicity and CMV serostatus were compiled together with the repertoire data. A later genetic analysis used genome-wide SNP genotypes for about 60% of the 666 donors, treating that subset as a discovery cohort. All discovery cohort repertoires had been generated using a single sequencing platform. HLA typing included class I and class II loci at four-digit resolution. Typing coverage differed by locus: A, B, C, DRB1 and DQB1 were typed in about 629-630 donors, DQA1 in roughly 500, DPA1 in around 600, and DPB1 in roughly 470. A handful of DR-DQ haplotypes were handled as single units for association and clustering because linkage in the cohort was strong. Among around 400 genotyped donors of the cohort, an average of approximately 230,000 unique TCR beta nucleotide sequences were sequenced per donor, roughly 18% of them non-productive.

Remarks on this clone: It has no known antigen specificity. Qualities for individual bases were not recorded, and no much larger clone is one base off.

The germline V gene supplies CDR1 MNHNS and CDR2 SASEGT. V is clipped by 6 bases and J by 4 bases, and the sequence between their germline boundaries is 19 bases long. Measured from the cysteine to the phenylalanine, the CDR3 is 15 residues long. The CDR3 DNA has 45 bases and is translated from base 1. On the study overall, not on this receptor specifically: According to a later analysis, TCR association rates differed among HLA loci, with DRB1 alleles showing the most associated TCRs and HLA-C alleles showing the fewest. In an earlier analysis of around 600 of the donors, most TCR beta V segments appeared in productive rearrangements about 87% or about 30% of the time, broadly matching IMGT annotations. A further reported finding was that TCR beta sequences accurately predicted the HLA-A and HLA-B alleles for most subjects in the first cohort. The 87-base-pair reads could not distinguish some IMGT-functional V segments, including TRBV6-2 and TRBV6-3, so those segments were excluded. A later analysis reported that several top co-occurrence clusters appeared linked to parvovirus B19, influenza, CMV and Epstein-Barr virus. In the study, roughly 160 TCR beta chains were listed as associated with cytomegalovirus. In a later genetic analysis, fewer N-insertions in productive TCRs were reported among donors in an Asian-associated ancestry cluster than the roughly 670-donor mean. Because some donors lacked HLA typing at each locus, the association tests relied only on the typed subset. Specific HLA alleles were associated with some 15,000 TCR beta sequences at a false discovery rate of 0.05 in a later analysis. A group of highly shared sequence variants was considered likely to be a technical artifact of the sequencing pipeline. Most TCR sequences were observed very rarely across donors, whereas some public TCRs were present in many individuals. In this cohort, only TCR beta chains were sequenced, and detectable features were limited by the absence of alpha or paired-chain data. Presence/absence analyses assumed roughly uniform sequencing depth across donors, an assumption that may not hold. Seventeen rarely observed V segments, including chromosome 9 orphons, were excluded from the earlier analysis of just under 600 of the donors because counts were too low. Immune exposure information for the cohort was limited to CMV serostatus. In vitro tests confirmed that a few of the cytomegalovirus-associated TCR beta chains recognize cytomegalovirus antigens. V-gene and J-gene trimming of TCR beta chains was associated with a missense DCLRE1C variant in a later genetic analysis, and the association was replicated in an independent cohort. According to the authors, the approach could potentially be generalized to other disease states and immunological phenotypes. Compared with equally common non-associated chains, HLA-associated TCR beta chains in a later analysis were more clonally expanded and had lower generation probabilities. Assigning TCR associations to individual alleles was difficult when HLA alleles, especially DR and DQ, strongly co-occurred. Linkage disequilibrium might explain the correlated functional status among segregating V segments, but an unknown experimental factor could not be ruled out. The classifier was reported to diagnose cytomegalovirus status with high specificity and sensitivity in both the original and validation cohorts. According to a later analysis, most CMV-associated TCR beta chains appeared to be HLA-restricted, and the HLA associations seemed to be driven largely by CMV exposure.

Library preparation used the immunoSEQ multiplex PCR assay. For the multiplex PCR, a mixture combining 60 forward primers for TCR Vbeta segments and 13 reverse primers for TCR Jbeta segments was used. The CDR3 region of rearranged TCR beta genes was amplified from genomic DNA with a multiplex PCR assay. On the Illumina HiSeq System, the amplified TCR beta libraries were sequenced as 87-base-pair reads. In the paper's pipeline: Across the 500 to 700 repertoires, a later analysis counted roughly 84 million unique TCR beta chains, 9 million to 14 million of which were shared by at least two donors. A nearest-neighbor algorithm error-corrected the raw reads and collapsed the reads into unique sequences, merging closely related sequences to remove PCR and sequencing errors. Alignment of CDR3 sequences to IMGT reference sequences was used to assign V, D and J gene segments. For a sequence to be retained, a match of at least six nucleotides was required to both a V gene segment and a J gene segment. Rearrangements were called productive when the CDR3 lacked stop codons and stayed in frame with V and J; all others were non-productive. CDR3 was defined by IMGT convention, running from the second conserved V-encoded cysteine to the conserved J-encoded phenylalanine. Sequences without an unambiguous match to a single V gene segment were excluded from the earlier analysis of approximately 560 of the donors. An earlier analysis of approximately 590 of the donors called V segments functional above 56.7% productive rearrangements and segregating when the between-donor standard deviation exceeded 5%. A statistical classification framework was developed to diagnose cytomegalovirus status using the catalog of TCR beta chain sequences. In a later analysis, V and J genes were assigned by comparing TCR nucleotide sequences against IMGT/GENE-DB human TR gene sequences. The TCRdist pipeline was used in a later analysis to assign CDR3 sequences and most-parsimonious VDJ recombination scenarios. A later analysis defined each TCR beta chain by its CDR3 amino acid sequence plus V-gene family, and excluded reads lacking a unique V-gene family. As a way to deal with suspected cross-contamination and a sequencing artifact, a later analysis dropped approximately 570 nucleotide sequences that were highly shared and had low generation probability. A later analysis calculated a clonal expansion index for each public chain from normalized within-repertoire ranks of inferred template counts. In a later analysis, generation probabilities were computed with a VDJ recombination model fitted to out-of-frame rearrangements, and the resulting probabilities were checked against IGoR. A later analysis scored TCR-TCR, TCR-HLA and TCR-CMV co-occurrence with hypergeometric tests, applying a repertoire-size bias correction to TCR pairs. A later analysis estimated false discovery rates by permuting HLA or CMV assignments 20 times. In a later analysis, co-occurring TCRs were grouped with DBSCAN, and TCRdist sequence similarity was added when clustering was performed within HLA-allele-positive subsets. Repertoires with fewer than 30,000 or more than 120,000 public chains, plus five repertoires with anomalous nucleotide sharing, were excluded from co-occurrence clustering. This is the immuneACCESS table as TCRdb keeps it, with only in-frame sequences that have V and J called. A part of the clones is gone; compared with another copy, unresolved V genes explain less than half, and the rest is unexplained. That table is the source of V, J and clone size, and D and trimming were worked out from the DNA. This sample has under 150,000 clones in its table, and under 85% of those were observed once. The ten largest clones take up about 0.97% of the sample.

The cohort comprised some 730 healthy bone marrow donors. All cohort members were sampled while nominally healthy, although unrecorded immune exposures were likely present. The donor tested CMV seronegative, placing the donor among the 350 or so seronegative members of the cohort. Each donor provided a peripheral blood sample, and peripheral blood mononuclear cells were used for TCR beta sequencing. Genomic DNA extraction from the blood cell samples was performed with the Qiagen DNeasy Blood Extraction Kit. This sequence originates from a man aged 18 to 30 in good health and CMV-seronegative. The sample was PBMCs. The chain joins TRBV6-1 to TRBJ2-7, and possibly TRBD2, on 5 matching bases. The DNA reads TGTGCCAGCAGCTGGACTGTACTATCCGAGTACGAGCAGTACTTC. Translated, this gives CASSWTVLSEYEQYF.